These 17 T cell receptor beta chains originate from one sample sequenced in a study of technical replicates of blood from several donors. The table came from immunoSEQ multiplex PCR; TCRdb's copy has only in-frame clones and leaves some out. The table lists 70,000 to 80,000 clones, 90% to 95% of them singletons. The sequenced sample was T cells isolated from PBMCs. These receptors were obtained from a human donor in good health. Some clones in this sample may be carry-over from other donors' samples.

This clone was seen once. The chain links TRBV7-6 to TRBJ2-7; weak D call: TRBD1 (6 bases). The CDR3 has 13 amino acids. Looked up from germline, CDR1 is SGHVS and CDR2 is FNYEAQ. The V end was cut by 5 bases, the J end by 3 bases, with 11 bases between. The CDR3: CASSPGTLYEQYF. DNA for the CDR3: TGTGCCAGCAGCCCGGGGACACTCTACGAGCAGTACTTC.

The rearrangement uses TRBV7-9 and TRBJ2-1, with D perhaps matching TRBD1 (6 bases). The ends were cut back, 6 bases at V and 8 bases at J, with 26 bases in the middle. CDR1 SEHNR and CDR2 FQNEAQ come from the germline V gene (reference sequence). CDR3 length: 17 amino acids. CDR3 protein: CASSLHSGLRGYHEQFF. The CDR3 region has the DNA TGTGCCAGCAGTCTCCACTCTGGACTGAGGGGGTACCATGAGCAGTTCTTC. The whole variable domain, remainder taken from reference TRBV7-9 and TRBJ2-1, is DTGVSQNPRHKITKRGQNVTFRCDPISEHNRLYWYRQTLGQGPEFLTYFQNEAQLEKSRLLSDRFSAERPKGSFSTLEIQRTEQGDSAMYLCASSLHSGLRGYHEQFFGPGTRLTVL.

The chain's CDR3 is CASSRLAGEPFSYEQYF. CDR3 DNA sequence: TGTGCCAGCAGTCGACTAGCGGGGGAGCCGTTCTCCTACGAGCAGTACTTC. The genes are TRBV28 and TRBJ2-7, with TRBD2 identical over 12 bases. The V gene end was trimmed by 5 bases and the J gene end by 0 bases; junction bases not matched to a gene: 8. CDR1 and CDR2 (germline): MDHEN, SYDVKM. The CDR3 totals 17 residues.

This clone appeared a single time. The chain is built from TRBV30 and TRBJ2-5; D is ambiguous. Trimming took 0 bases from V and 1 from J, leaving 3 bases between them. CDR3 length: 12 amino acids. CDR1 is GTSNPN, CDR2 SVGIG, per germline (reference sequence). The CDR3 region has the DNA TGTGCCTGGAGTGTAGCCCAAGAGACCCAGTACTTC. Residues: CAWSVAQETQYF.

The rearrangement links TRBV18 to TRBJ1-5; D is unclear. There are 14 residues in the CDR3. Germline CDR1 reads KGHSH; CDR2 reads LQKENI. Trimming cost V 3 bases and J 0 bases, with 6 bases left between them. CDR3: CASSPEYSNQPQHF. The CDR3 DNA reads TGTGCCAGCTCACCTGAGTATAGCAATCAGCCCCAGCATTTT. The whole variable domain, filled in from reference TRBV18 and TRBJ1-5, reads NAGVMQNPRHLVRRRGQEARLRCSPMKGHSHVYWYRQLPEEGLKFMVYLQKENIIDESGMPKERFSAEFPKEGPSILRIQQVVRGDSAAYFCASSPEYSNQPQHFGDGTRLSIL.

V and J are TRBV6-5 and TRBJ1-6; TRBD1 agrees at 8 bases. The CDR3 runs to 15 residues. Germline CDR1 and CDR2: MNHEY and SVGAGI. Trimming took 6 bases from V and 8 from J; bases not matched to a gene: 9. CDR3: CASRAGTGVDSPLHF. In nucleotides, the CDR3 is TGTGCCAGCAGAGCCGGGACAGGAGTAGATTCACCCCTCCACTTT.

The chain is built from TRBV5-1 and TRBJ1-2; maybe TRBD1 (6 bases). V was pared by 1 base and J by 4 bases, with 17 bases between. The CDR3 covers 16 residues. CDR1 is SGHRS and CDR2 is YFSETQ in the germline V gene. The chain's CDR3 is CASSLSGALQSYGYTF. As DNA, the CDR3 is TGCGCCAGCAGCTTGTCAGGGGCGCTTCAGTCCTATGGCTACACCTTC.

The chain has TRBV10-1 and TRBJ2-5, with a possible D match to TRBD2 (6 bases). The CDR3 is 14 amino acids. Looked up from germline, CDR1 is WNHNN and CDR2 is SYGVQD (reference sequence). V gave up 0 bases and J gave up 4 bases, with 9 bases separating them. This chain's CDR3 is CASSESAGRETQYF. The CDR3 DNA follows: TGCGCCAGCAGTGAGTCGGCGGGAAGAGAGACCCAGTACTTC.

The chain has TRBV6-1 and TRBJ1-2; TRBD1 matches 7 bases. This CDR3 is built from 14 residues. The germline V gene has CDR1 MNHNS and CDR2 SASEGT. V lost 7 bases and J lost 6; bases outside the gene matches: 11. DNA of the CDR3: TGTGCCAGCACCCTGAACCGGCAGGGGGATGGCTACACCTTC. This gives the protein CASTLNRQGDGYTF.

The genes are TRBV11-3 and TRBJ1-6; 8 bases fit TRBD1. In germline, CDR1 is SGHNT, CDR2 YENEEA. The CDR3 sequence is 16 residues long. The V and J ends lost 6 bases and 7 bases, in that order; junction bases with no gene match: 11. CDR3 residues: CASRLGQGTRNSPLHF. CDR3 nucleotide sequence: TGTGCCAGCAGACTTGGACAGGGTACGAGGAATTCACCCCTCCACTTT.

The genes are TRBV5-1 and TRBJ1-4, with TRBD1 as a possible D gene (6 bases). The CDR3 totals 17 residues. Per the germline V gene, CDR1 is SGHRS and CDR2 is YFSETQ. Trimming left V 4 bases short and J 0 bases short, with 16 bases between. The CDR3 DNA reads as TGCGCCAGCAGCACCGGACAGATAGTTGCAACTAATGAAAAACTGTTTTTT. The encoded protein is CASSTGQIVATNEKLFF. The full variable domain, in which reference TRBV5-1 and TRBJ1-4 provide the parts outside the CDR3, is KAGVTQTPRYLIKTRGQQVTLSCSPISGHRSVSWYQQTPGQGLQFLFEYFSETQRNKGNFPGRFSGRQFSNSRSEMNVSTLELGDSALYLCASSTGQIVATNEKLFFGSGTQLSVL.

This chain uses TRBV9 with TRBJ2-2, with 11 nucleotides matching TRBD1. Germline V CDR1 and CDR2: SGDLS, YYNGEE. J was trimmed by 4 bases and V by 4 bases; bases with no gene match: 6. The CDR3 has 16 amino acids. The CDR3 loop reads CASSPGQGASTGELFF. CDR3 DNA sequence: TGTGCCAGCAGCCCCGGACAGGGGGCATCCACCGGGGAGCTGTTTTTT. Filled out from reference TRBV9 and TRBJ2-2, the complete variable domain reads DSGVTQTPKHLITATGQRVTLRCSPRSGDLSVYWYQQSLDQGLQFLIQYYNGEERAKGNILERFSAQQFPDLHSELNLSSLELGDSALYFCASSPGQGASTGELFFGEGSRLTVL.

CDR3 nucleotide sequence: TGCGCCAGCAGCTCGGTGGGACAAGGGTTGAGTGAGCAGTACTTC. Translated, it gives CASSSVGQGLSEQYF. The chain joins TRBV5-1 to TRBJ2-5; D perhaps matches TRBD1 (6 bases). Germline V CDR1 and CDR2: SGHRS, YFSETQ. The CDR3 loop spans 15 amino acids. With 3 bases removed from V and 11 bases from J, the gap between germline ends came to 23 bases.

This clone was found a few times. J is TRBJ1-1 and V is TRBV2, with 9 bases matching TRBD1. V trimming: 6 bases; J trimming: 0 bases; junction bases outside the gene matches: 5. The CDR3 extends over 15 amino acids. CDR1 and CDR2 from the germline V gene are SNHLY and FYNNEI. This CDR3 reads CASRETGGMNTEAFF. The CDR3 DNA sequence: TGTGCCAGCAGGGAGACAGGGGGGATGAACACTGAAGCTTTCTTT.

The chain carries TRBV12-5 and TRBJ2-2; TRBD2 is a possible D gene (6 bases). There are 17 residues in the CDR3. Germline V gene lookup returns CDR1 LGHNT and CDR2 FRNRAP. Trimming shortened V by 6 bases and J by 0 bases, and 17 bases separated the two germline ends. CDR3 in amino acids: CASGRTRGFTNTGELFF. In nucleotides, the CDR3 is TGTGCTAGTGGCCGTACGCGGGGCTTTACGAACACCGGGGAGCTGTTTTTT.

Here the CDR3 DNA reads TGTGCCAGCAGCTCGAAAGCTAGCTACACCGGGGAGCTGTTTTTT. This encodes CASSSKASYTGELFF. J is TRBJ2-2 and V is TRBV7-2, with D perhaps matching TRBD2 (5 bases). The germline V gene encodes CDR1 SGHTA and CDR2 FQGNSA. The length of the CDR3 is 15 residues. V was cut by 4 bases and J by 3 bases, with 12 bases left in between.

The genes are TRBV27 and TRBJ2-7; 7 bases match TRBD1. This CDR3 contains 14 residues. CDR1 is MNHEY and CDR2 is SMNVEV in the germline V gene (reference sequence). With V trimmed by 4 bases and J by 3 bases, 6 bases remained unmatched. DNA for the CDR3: TGTGCCAGCAGTTCGGTGACAGGGTTCTACGAGCAGTACTTC. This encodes CASSSVTGFYEQYF.